A single sample gave rise to the 20 T cell receptor beta chains below, sequenced in a study of shared clonotypes between healthy human individuals (dated by TCRdb to between 2020 and 2021). Receptor libraries were prepared by the immunoSEQ multiplex PCR assay. Imported from immuneACCESS, the table was reduced by TCRdb to in-frame sequences with V and J called. These copies leave out some clones; in studies compared against another copy, an unresolved V gene accounts for under half, and the cause of the remainder is not known. This sample gives about 520,000 clones in total; roughly 95% of them show up just once. Of the sample, about 0.064% falls within the top ten clones. Input material: naive CD4+ T cells sorted from blood. The sample's cell subset or site label, in plain terms: CD45RA+ positively selected. The receptors here all came from a woman in her 30s in good health.

The chain couples TRBV15 to TRBJ2-7; D unresolved. The germline V gene encodes CDR1 LNHNV and CDR2 YYDKDF (reference sequence). The CDR3 contains 15 residues. Trimming pared 0 bases from V and 2 bases from J, leaving 11 bases between. The chain's CDR3 is CATSRDRLLTYEQYF. The CDR3 nucleotides read TGTGCCACCAGCAGAGACAGGCTACTAACCTACGAGCAGTACTTC. The complete variable domain, with remaining parts taken from reference TRBV15 and TRBJ2-7, reads DAMVIQNPRYQVTQFGKPVTLSCSQTLNHNVMYWYQQKSSQAPKLLFHYYDKDFNNEADTPDNFQSRRPNTSFCFLDIRSPGLGDTAMYLCATSRDRLLTYEQYFGPGTRLTVT.

This chain connects TRBV7-3 to TRBJ2-6; D is unresolved. The CDR3 is 15 residues long. V was shortened by 5 bases and J by 0 bases, with 8 bases between the two germline ends. Germline values: CDR1 SGHTA, CDR2 FQGTGA. The CDR3: CASSPRVSGANVLTF. For the CDR3, the DNA is TGTGCCAGCAGCCCAAGGGTCTCTGGGGCCAACGTCCTGACTTTC. Combining the CDR3 with reference TRBV7-3 and TRBJ2-6 gives the whole variable domain GAGVSQTPSNKVTEKGKYVELRCDPISGHTALYWYRQSLGQGPEFLIYFQGTGAADDSGLPNDRFFAVRPEGSVSTLKIQRTERGDSAVYLCASSPRVSGANVLTFGAGSRLTVL.

CDR3 sequence reads: CASSFAGRSYEQYF. The CDR3 bases are TGTGCCAGCAGTTTTGCGGGACGCTCCTACGAGCAGTACTTC. The rearrangement joins TRBV28 to TRBJ2-7; a possible D gene is TRBD2 (6 bases). This CDR3 comprises 14 residues. The germline V gene has CDR1 MDHEN and CDR2 SYDVKM. V lost 3 bases and J 0 bases, leaving 9 bases between the germline ends.

This clone was seen a single time. This chain joins TRBV9 and TRBJ1-3, with D tentatively TRBD1 (5 bases). CDR1 is SGDLS and CDR2 is YYNGEE in the germline V gene. Trimming removed 2 bases from V and 1 base from J, with 16 bases in between. The CDR3 is 17 amino acids. In nucleotides, the CDR3 is TGTGCCAGCAGCGTCTATTTCGGACAAGTTTCTGGAAACACCATATATTTT. Translating gives CASSVYFGQVSGNTIYF.

The chain couples TRBV18 to TRBJ2-3; 12 bases agree with TRBD2. The CDR3 sequence is 18 residues long. Germline-derived CDR1 and CDR2 are KGHSH and LQKENI. The junction had 11 bases not matched to a gene; V was cut back by 5 bases and J by 2 bases. As DNA, the CDR3 is TGTGCCAGCTCAGCTCTAGCGGGAGGGCCCACACACACAGATACGCAGTATTTT. Translated: CASSALAGGPTHTDTQYF.

The gene calls are TRBV15 and TRBJ1-5; D unclear. The CDR3 spans 17 residues. The V end was cut by 2 bases, the J end by 0 bases, with 14 bases between. In germline, CDR1 is LNHNV, CDR2 YYDKDF (reference sequence). The CDR3 reads CATSRPGGRDSNQPQHF. For the CDR3, the DNA is TGTGCCACCAGCAGACCGGGCGGAAGGGATAGCAATCAGCCCCAGCATTTT.

The genes are TRBV6-5 and TRBJ1-3; D may be TRBD1 (6 bases). The CDR3 contains 15 residues. Germline CDR1 and CDR2: MNHEY and SVGAGI. The V end was cut by 6 bases, the J end by 4 bases, with 16 bases between. As DNA, the CDR3 is TGTGCCAGCAGGCAACACAGGGCTTCGGGAAACACCATATATTTT. This gives the protein CASRQHRASGNTIYF.

This clone showed up just once. The rearrangement links TRBV18 to TRBJ1-5; maybe TRBD1 (5 bases). From germline, CDR1 is KGHSH and CDR2 LQKENI. The V and J ends lost 6 bases and 4 bases respectively, with 13 bases between them. This CDR3 is 14 amino acids long. CDR3 nucleotide sequence: TGTGCCAGCTCTGAGGACACATATAATCAGCCCCAGCATTTT. Amino acids: CASSEDTYNQPQHF.

This rearrangement joins TRBV19 to TRBJ2-5, with TRBD1 matching 8 bases. TRBJ2-7 matches the DNA end more closely, so the J call is doubtful. This CDR3 spans 13 amino acids. Per germline, CDR1 LNHDA and CDR2 SQIVND (reference sequence). CDR3 nucleotide sequence: TGTGCCAGTAGTCCCACAGGGGGCTACGAGCAGTACTTC. This sequence encodes CASSPTGGYEQYF.

DNA of the CDR3: TGTGCCACCAGCAGAGGAGGGGCCGAGAACACTGAAGCTTTCTTT. Its protein product is CATSRGGAENTEAFF. This sequence joins TRBV15 and TRBJ1-1; the D gene is possibly TRBD1 (5 bases). The CDR3 is 15 amino acids. Per the germline V gene, CDR1 is LNHNV and CDR2 is YYDKDF (reference sequence). V lost 1 base, J lost 1 base, and 10 bases lay in between.

The chain uses TRBV28 and TRBJ1-5; no clear D. The germline V and J ends were trimmed by 5 bases and 3 bases, with 14 bases remaining between them. The CDR3 spans 15 residues. In germline, CDR1 is MDHEN, CDR2 SYDVKM. CDR3 nucleotides: TGTGCCAGCAGTGCCGCCCTAGGTATCAATCAGCCCCAGCATTTT. It specifies CASSAALGINQPQHF.

Here the CDR3 DNA reads TGCAGCGCCCAGGAGGGGGACGAGCAGTACTTC. It encodes CSAQEGDEQYF. V usage is TRBV29-1 and J usage is TRBJ2-7; D is perhaps TRBD1 or TRBD2 (6 bases each). CDR1 is SQVTM and CDR2 is ANQGSEA in the germline V gene. Trimming took 7 bases from V and 5 from J, leaving 12 bases between them. CDR3 size: 11 residues.

The chain joins TRBV2 to TRBJ2-7; 7 nucleotides line up with TRBD2. In germline, CDR1 is SNHLY, CDR2 FYNNEI. The CDR3 is 17 amino acids. J was trimmed by 0 bases and V by 2 bases; bases with no gene match: 10. DNA for the CDR3: TGTGCCAGCAGTGAAACGACTCTGCGGGAGATCTCCTACGAGCAGTACTTC. As protein: CASSETTLREISYEQYF.

The chain combines TRBV5-1 with TRBJ2-5; perhaps D is TRBD1 or TRBD2 (5 bases each). The DNA end favors TRBJ2-7, so the J call may be wrong. The CDR3 sequence is 14 residues long. Germline loops: CDR1 SGHRS, CDR2 YFSETQ. The CDR3 coding sequence is TGCGCCAGCAGCTCTCTGGGGACCTGGAGCGAGCAGTACTTC. Its protein product is CASSSLGTWSEQYF.

The chain recombines TRBV28 with TRBJ2-7; 10 nucleotides align to TRBD1. Trimming cost V 3 bases and J 4 bases; bases outside gene matches: 12. The CDR3 has 17 residues. CDR1 and CDR2 from the germline V gene are MDHEN and SYDVKM. CDR3 DNA: TGTGCCAGCAGTTTCCCCCCCCGACAGGGGGCAGGATACGAGCAGTACTTC. Translated: CASSFPPRQGAGYEQYF.

The chain uses TRBV6-5 and TRBJ2-3, with D unresolved. This CDR3 comprises 14 residues. In germline, CDR1 is MNHEY, CDR2 SVGAGI. V gave up 2 bases and J gave up 6 bases, with 12 bases separating them. The CDR3: CASSYPGRADTQYF. The CDR3 nucleotides are TGTGCCAGCAGTTACCCCGGTCGCGCCGATACGCAGTATTTT.

The genes are TRBV11-2 and TRBJ2-7; the match to TRBD1 covers 11 bases. This CDR3 comprises 18 residues. Germline V gene lookup returns CDR1 SGHAT and CDR2 FQNNGV. V shed 1 base and J 1 base; nucleotides not matched to a gene: 9. The CDR3, as DNA: TGTGCCAGCAGCTTAGGACCCAGAAGGGACAGGGGGTCCTACGAGCAGTACTTC. Protein product: CASSLGPRRDRGSYEQYF.

The rearrangement uses TRBV30 and TRBJ2-7; 12 bases match TRBD2. V lost 7 bases and J lost 10; bases outside the gene matches: 8. The CDR3 sequence is 12 residues long. Germline V gene data show CDR1 as GTSNPN and CDR2 as SVGIG (reference sequence). The CDR3 nucleotides read TGTGCCTTCGGACTAGCGGGACGTATACAGTACTTC. This sequence encodes CAFGLAGRIQYF.

The genes are TRBV2 and TRBJ1-1; no definite D call. The CDR3 is 11 residues long. The ends were cut back, 4 bases at V and 6 bases at J, with 6 bases in the middle. Per germline, CDR1 SNHLY and CDR2 FYNNEI. CDR3 residues: CASSGPSEAFF. The CDR3 bases are TGTGCCAGCAGTGGACCCTCTGAAGCTTTCTTT.

This chain links TRBV19 with TRBJ1-2; maybe TRBD1 (5 bases). This CDR3 has 13 residues. V shed 3 bases and J shed 6 bases, with 11 bases lying between them. CDR1 is LNHDA and CDR2 is SQIVND in the germline V gene (reference sequence). The CDR3 bases are TGTGCCAGTAGTATTCTTGGGGCGAATGGCTACACCTTC. Protein sequence: CASSILGANGYTF.